One sample yielded the 5 T cell receptor beta chains listed below, sequenced in a study of control samples from healthy donors and cancer patients. The method was immunoSEQ multiplex PCR; TCRdb's version includes in-frame clones alone and lacks a portion of them. Of approximately 60,000 clones listed, about 91% are singletons. The material sequenced was PBMCs. These receptor sequences come from a man younger than 45 with colorectal cancer.

The chain combines TRBV7-6 with TRBJ1-5; D is uncertain. Germline V gives CDR1 SGHVS, CDR2 FNYEAQ. V was cut by 2 bases and J by 0 bases, with 8 bases left in between. The CDR3 consists of 15 residues. The CDR3 DNA is TGTGCCAGCAGCTTAACGGGCAGTAGCAATCAGCCCCAGCATTTT. It yields the protein CASSLTGSSNQPQHF.

The chain couples TRBV30 to TRBJ2-7; D gene unclear. The germline V gene has CDR1 GTSNPN and CDR2 SVGIG (reference sequence). V was pared by 5 bases and J by 5 bases, with 4 bases between. This CDR3 comprises 9 residues. The CDR3 sequence: CAWANEQYV. DNA for the CDR3: TGTGCCTGGGCTAACGAGCAGTACGTC.

The chain's CDR3 is CASSPSTDTQYF. CDR3 nucleotide sequence: TGTGCCAGCAGCCCAAGCACAGATACGCAGTATTTT. The J gene is TRBJ2-3, the V gene TRBV7-2; D unclear. The germline V and J ends were trimmed by 5 bases and 0 bases, with 3 bases remaining between them. The CDR3 is made up of 12 amino acids. Germline values: CDR1 SGHTA, CDR2 FQGNSA. Variable domain in full (rest from reference TRBV7-2 and TRBJ2-3): GAGVSQSPSNKVTEKGKDVELRCDPISGHTALYWYRQSLGQGLEFLIYFQGNSAPDKSGLPSDRFSAERTGGSVSTLTIQRTQQEDSAVYLCASSPSTDTQYFGPGTRLTVL.

The V call is TRBV7-6, the J call TRBJ1-2, with D possibly matching TRBD1 (5 bases). Trimming cost V 1 base and J 8 bases, with 14 bases left between them. The CDR3 consists of 14 residues. The germline gives CDR1 SGHVS, CDR2 FNYEAQ. CDR3 DNA: TGTGCCAGCAGCTTAGGCTCAGGGAAAGGAGGCTACACCTTC. It codes for CASSLGSGKGGYTF.

The chain joins TRBV18 to TRBJ2-4, with 9 positions matching TRBD2. J was trimmed by 8 bases and V by 5 bases; bases with no gene match: 10. This CDR3 contains 15 residues. Germline CDR1 is KGHSH and CDR2 is LQKENI. CDR3 in amino acids: CASSAPGTSKDIQYF. CDR3 coding DNA: TGTGCCAGCTCAGCCCCGGGGACTAGCAAGGACATTCAGTACTTC.